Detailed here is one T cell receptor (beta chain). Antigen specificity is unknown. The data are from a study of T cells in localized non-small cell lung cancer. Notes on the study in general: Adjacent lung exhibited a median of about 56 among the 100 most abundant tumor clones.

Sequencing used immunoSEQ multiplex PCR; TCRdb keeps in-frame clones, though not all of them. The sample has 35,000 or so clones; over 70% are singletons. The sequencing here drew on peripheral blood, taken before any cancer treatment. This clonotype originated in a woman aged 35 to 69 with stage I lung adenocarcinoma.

CDR3 in DNA: TGTGCCAGCAGACGAGGCGGGCCCAGTTACCAAGAGACCCAGTACTTC. Translating it yields CASRRGGPSYQETQYF. This chain connects TRBV6-4 to TRBJ2-5; possible D gene TRBD2, 5 bases. Per germline, CDR1 MRHNA and CDR2 SNTAGT. The ends were cut back, 6 bases at V and 0 bases at J, with 17 bases in the middle. The CDR3 is made up of 16 amino acids.